The next 21 T cell receptor beta chains were all read from a single sample in a study of quantifying T cell responses using KT2 cells. Looking at the study overall: cDNA was made from DNase-treated RNA using alpha and beta constant primers.

The cDNA 3' end received a ligated oligonucleotide with a UMI. First-round PCR used 4 cycles and beta primers RC1.1 and RC1.2 covering TRBC1 and TRBC2. TCRdb reanalysed the UMI-ligation and nested PCR reads using MiXCR and keeps one entry per CDR3 protein. In the table there are 40,000 to 55,000 distinct CDR3 sequences, under 14% of which are singletons. Sample: PBMCs spiked with cells of the T cell clone KT2. The receptors stem from a human donor.

This clonotype was observed a handful of times. The rearrangement uses TRBV13 and TRBJ2-2, with 8 positions matching TRBD1. This CDR3 has 16 residues. Germline CDR1 is PRHDT and CDR2 is FYEKMQ (reference sequence). The junction had 2 bases not matched to a gene; V was cut back by 0 bases and J by 2 bases. The CDR3 is CASSLGDRDNTGELFF. The CDR3 DNA follows: TGTGCCAGCAGCTTAGGGGACAGGGACAACACCGGGGAGCTGTTTTTT.

The chain is built from TRBV6-4 and TRBJ2-3; 9 nucleotides match TRBD2. Trimming at V came to 7 bases and at J to 5 bases, leaving 10 bases not matched to a gene. Looked up from germline, CDR1 is MRHNA and CDR2 is SNTAGT. This CDR3 contains 15 residues. Here the CDR3 DNA reads TGTGCCAGCAAGCCGGATAGCGGGAGAGTAGATACGCAGTATTTT. It is translated as CASKPDSGRVDTQYF.

The chain recombines TRBV7-3 with TRBJ2-1; 9 bases fit TRBD2. The CDR3 loop spans 17 amino acids. After removal of 1 base from V and 6 bases from J, the junction contained 10 bases not matched to a gene. The germline V gene has CDR1 SGHTA and CDR2 FQGTGA. The CDR3 loop reads CASSLNPLSGRFNEQFF. As DNA, the CDR3 is TGTGCCAGCAGCTTAAACCCCCTCAGCGGGAGGTTCAATGAGCAGTTCTTC.

This clonotype was observed at least ten times. This chain uses TRBV12-3 or TRBV12-4 with TRBJ2-7, with 7 bases aligning to TRBD2. The CDR3 is made up of 17 amino acids. J gave up 3 bases and V 2 bases, and 13 bases lay outside the gene matches. CDR3 DNA sequence: TGTGCCAGCAGTTTAAGGCCTATGGGGGGGGTTCGCTACGAGCAGTACTTC. Protein: CASSLRPMGGVRYEQYF.

The chain has TRBV6-6 and TRBJ1-1; no reliable D call. The CDR3 totals 11 residues. The germline V gene encodes CDR1 MNHNY and CDR2 SVGAGI (reference sequence). Trimming shortened V by 2 bases and J by 8 bases, and 6 bases separated the two germline ends. The CDR3 sequence is CASSYVQEAFF. The CDR3 DNA reads as TGTGCCAGCAGTTACGTCCAAGAAGCTTTCTTT.

The J gene is TRBJ2-1, the V gene TRBV12-3 or TRBV12-4, with unresolved D. The CDR3 is 15 residues long. V was cut by 6 bases and J by 0 bases, with 12 bases left in between. Here the CDR3 reads CASSSVTRSYNEQFF. CDR3 sequence (DNA): TGTGCCAGCAGCTCAGTGACCCGCTCCTACAATGAGCAGTTCTTC.

This chain links TRBV9 with TRBJ2-1, with D possibly matching TRBD2 (5 bases). The CDR3 runs to 14 residues. Per germline, CDR1 SGDLS and CDR2 YYNGEE. Trimming removed 4 bases at V and 5 bases at J, with 13 bases between. CDR3 DNA sequence: TGTGCCAGCAGCCCCCAACTAGGCGACAATGAGCAGTTCTTC. Encoded protein: CASSPQLGDNEQFF.

This clonotype was recorded many times. The chain links TRBV11-2 to TRBJ2-7, with a possible D match to TRBD1 (6 bases). Trimming left V 2 bases short and J 7 bases short, with 12 bases between. The CDR3 totals 13 residues. Germline CDR1 SGHAT, CDR2 FQNNGV. The CDR3 is CASSLYRDAEQYF. The CDR3 DNA sequence: TGTGCCAGCAGCTTATACAGGGACGCTGAGCAGTACTTC.

The chain links TRBV9 to TRBJ2-1; either TRBD1 or TRBD2 may supply D (5 bases each). Germline loops: CDR1 SGDLS, CDR2 YYNGEE. CDR3 length: 15 residues. Trimming shortened V by 0 bases and J by 3 bases, and 10 bases separated the two germline ends. The CDR3 coding sequence is TGTGCCAGCAGCGTAGAATGGGGGATCTACAATGAGCAGTTCTTC. It encodes CASSVEWGIYNEQFF.

This clonotype was counted a few times. The gene calls are TRBV4-2 and TRBJ2-3; D not resolved. This CDR3 contains 15 residues. Between the trimmed V and J ends, which lost 0 bases and 5 bases, there was a span of 12 bases. Germline CDR1 LGHNA, CDR2 YNFKEQ. The CDR3 region has the DNA TGTGCCAGCAGCCAAGATTCGATAGAACGAGATACGCAGTATTTT. Translation gives CASSQDSIERDTQYF.

The chain couples TRBV12-3 or TRBV12-4 to TRBJ1-5, with D possibly being TRBD1 (5 bases). The CDR3 length is 13 residues. Trimming took off 3 bases at V and 11 bases at J, with 14 bases between the two ends. This chain's CDR3 is CASSFGTETAQHF. The CDR3 DNA sequence: TGTGCCAGCAGTTTTGGTACCGAGACAGCCCAGCATTTT.

This clonotype was seen only a few times. This chain links TRBV7-7 with TRBJ2-5, with D unclear. The CDR3 extends over 15 amino acids. Deletions cut 2 bases from V and 2 bases from J, with 12 bases between. Germline-derived CDR1 and CDR2 are SSHAT and FNYEAQ (reference sequence). This CDR3 reads CASSLSSAGQETQYF. The CDR3 DNA follows: TGTGCCAGCAGCTTAAGTTCAGCCGGGCAAGAGACCCAGTACTTC.

This clonotype was detected only a few times. This chain connects TRBV20-1 to TRBJ1-4; D uncertain. The CDR3 loop spans 13 amino acids. V was clipped by 1 base and J by 0 bases, with 3 bases between them. The germline V gene has CDR1 DFQATT and CDR2 SNEGSKA (reference sequence). CDR3 nucleotides: TGCAGTGCTAGAGTTGCAACTAATGAAAAACTGTTTTTT. As protein: CSARVATNEKLFF.

This clonotype turned up a few times. J is TRBJ1-6 and V is TRBV7-7; D is unclear. The germline V gene encodes CDR1 SSHAT and CDR2 FNYEAQ (reference sequence). This CDR3 region has 13 residues. Trimming removed 5 bases at V and 8 bases at J, with 10 bases between. CDR3 DNA sequence: TGTGCCAGCAGCCTCGGCGCGGATTCACCCCTCCACTTT. This sequence encodes CASSLGADSPLHF.

The chain carries TRBV6-6 and TRBJ2-6; the D is unclear. V dropped 6 bases and J dropped 0 bases, with 12 bases sitting between them. Germline assignment: CDR1 MNHNY and CDR2 SVGAGI (reference sequence). The CDR3 has 16 residues. The CDR3 spells CASRKGIASGANVLTF. The DNA for the CDR3 is TGTGCCAGCAGGAAGGGTATAGCCTCTGGGGCCAACGTCCTGACTTTC.

This clonotype was seen many times. The chain combines TRBV6-4 with TRBJ2-1; 11 positions agree with TRBD2. The CDR3 has 15 residues. Germline CDR1 and CDR2: MRHNA and SNTAGT. J lost 8 bases, V lost 4 bases, and 7 bases had no gene match. The CDR3 nucleotides are TGTGCCAGCAGTGTACTAGCGGGAGCTGGGGATGAGCAGTTCTTC. Protein sequence: CASSVLAGAGDEQFF.

The V gene is TRBV10-3, the J gene TRBJ2-2, with 9 bases lining up with TRBD2. Per germline, CDR1 ENHRY and CDR2 SYGVKD. V gave up 5 bases and J gave up 4 bases; unmatched junction bases: 5. The CDR3 is 15 amino acids. CDR3 bases: TGTGCCATCAGTACAGGGACTAGCAGCACCGGGGAGCTGTTTTTT. Translated, it gives CAISTGTSSTGELFF.

The V call is TRBV2, the J call TRBJ2-1; D is ambiguous. V gave up 5 bases and J gave up 7 bases, with 15 bases separating them. CDR1 SNHLY and CDR2 FYNNEI come from the germline V gene. The CDR3 runs 14 residues. The CDR3 DNA reads as TGTGCCAGCAGTCCCACGGGCCGGAAAAATGAGCAGTTCTTC. Protein product: CASSPTGRKNEQFF. The full variable domain, with the rest looked up from reference TRBV2 and TRBJ2-1, is EPEVTQTPSHQVTQMGQEVILRCVPISNHLYFYWYRQILGQKVEFLVSFYNNEISEKSEIFDDQFSVERPDGSNFTLKIRSTKLEDSAMYFCASSPTGRKNEQFFGPGTRLTVL.

This clonotype was observed a handful of times. The CDR3 sequence: CASSPGWTGEVFSAFF. CDR3 nucleotide sequence: TGCGCCAGCAGCCCGGGTTGGACAGGGGAAGTCTTTTCAGCTTTCTTT. V usage is TRBV5-1 and J usage is TRBJ1-1; TRBD1 matches 9 bases. Germline V gene data show CDR1 as SGHRS and CDR2 as YFSETQ. The CDR3 is 16 residues long. Unmatched junction bases numbered 17, after V lost 4 bases and J lost 10 bases.

This sequence joins TRBV4-3 and TRBJ2-1; unclear D gene. The CDR3 runs to 13 residues. Deletions cut 0 bases from V and 8 bases from J, with 8 bases between. Germline V gives CDR1 LGHNA, CDR2 YSLEER. DNA for the CDR3: TGCGCCAGCAGCCAAGAGTGGGATTATGAGCAGTTCTTC. It encodes CASSQEWDYEQFF.

The rearrangement uses TRBV6-6 and TRBJ1-1, with 9 bases lining up with TRBD1. CDR1 and CDR2 (germline): MNHNY, SVGAGI (reference sequence). This CDR3 contains 15 residues. The V segment lost 0 bases and the J segment 4 bases; nucleotides outside the gene matches: 3. The CDR3 nucleotides are TGTGCCAGCAGTTACTCCCCGGACAGGGGCACTGAAGCTTTCTTT. Protein product: CASSYSPDRGTEAFF.